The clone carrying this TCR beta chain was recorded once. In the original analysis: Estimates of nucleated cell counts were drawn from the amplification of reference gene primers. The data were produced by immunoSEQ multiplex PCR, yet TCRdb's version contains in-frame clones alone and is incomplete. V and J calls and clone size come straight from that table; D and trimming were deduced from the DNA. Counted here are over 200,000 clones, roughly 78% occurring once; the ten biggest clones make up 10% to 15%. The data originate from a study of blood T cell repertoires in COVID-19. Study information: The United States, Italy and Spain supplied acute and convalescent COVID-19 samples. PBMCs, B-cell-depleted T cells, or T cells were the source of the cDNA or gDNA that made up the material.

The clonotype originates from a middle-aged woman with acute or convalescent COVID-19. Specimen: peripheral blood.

The CDR3 coding sequence is TGTGCCTGGAGTGTCGGGGGGCTGAACACTGAAGCTTTCTTT. It translates to CAWSVGGLNTEAFF. The V call is TRBV30, the J call TRBJ1-1, with a tentative D call TRBD1 (6 bases). The CDR3 extends over 14 amino acids. V was clipped by 0 bases and J by 0 bases, with 8 bases between them. Per the germline V gene, CDR1 is GTSNPN and CDR2 is SVGIG (reference sequence).